This passage covers 32 T cell receptor beta chains from one sample sequenced in a study of blood T cells in healthy people across ages. A second about 6 to 12 cycle PCR used barcoded and J-beta primers. From the 5' RACE reads, TCRdb called clonotypes with MiXCR, one entry per CDR3 protein. Of around 1,900,000 distinct CDR3 sequences listed, about 39% are singletons. The sample was blood. The receptors were gathered from a human donor in good health.

The J gene is TRBJ2-3, the V gene TRBV9, with D perhaps given as TRBD1 or TRBD2 (6 bases each). Germline values: CDR1 SGDLS, CDR2 YYNGEE. V dropped 4 bases and J dropped 3 bases, with 15 bases sitting between them. This CDR3 contains 15 residues. This CDR3 is CASSSGGGQTDTQYF. Here the CDR3 DNA reads TGTGCCAGCAGCTCTGGAGGGGGGCAAACAGATACGCAGTATTTT. The whole variable domain, filled in from reference TRBV9 and TRBJ2-3, reads DSGVTQTPKHLITATGQRVTLRCSPRSGDLSVYWYQQSLDQGLQFLIQYYNGEERAKGNILERFSAQQFPDLHSELNLSSLELGDSALYFCASSSGGGQTDTQYFGPGTRLTVL.

This clonotype was observed a few times. J is TRBJ1-4 and V is TRBV4-3; D remains unclear. Germline V gene data show CDR1 as LGHNA and CDR2 as YSLEER. CDR3 length: 17 residues. Trimming took 0 bases from V and 3 from J, leaving 14 bases between them. CDR3 DNA sequence: TGCGCCAGCAGCCAAGACTCGAGGCTGCCGCCTAATGAAAAACTGTTTTTT. Residues: CASSQDSRLPPNEKLFF.

There are a few counts of this clonotype. The chain joins TRBV3-1 to TRBJ2-7; D perhaps matches TRBD2 (6 bases). The CDR3 spans 12 residues. V lost 8 bases and J lost 0, with 8 bases in between. The germline V gene encodes CDR1 LGHDT and CDR2 YNNKEL (reference sequence). CDR3 region: CASGGFSYEQYF. The CDR3, as DNA: TGTGCCAGCGGGGGGTTCTCCTACGAGCAGTACTTC.

CDR3: CAIRGDQDNEKLFF. CDR3 bases: TGTGCCATCAGGGGAGACCAGGATAATGAAAAACTGTTTTTT. The chain combines TRBV10-3 with TRBJ1-4; unclear D gene. V lost 6 bases, J lost 4 bases, and 12 bases lay in between. CDR3 length equals 14 residues. Germline-derived CDR1 and CDR2 are ENHRY and SYGVKD.

This clonotype showed up just a few times. A read error may produce the germline difference seen at one junction end. The chain recombines TRBV5-1 with TRBJ2-5; D remains unclear. This CDR3 region has 13 residues. Germline CDR1 SGHRS, CDR2 YFSETQ. CDR3 in amino acids: CASSFYSQETRYF. CDR3 in DNA: TGCGCCAGCAGCTTCTACAGCCAAGAGACCCGGTACTTC. Using reference TRBV5-1 and TRBJ2-5 for the parts outside the CDR3, the full variable domain is KAGVTQTPRYLIKTRGQQVTLSCSPISGHRSVSWYQQTPGQGLQFLFEYFSETQRNKGNFPGRFSGRQFSNSRSEMNVSTLELGDSALYLCASSFYSQETRYFGPGTRLLVL.

This clonotype was seen many times. The chain joins TRBV15 to TRBJ1-2, with D possibly being TRBD1 (5 bases). Germline CDR1 is LNHNV and CDR2 is YYDKDF (reference sequence). The CDR3 totals 15 residues. V was clipped by 0 bases and J by 4 bases, with 12 bases between them. The CDR3 spells CATSRDPLGGYGYTF. Written as DNA, the CDR3 is TGTGCCACCAGCAGAGACCCTCTGGGGGGCTATGGCTACACCTTC.

This clonotype was observed a few times. This chain joins TRBV4-3 and TRBJ1-6, with D unresolved. With 0 bases removed from V and 10 bases from J, the gap between germline ends came to 16 bases. Germline lookup yields CDR1 LGHNA and CDR2 YSLEER. CDR3 length equals 16 residues. The CDR3 nucleotides read TGCGCCAGCAGCCAAGATTGGGCGGGCTCTAGATCACCCCTCCACTTT. It encodes CASSQDWAGSRSPLHF.

The chain recombines TRBV7-8 with TRBJ1-1, with 11 bases fitting TRBD1. CDR1 and CDR2 from the germline V gene are SGHVS and FQNEAQ. CDR3 size: 15 residues. The V gene end was trimmed by 5 bases and the J gene end by 4 bases; junction bases not matched to a gene: 6. The CDR3 region is CASSIPGQGGTEAFF. CDR3 coding DNA: TGTGCCAGCAGCATACCGGGACAGGGGGGCACTGAAGCTTTCTTT.

This clonotype showed up just a few times. The chain links TRBV11-2 to TRBJ2-1, with D possibly TRBD2 on 5 matching bases. The germline V gene encodes CDR1 SGHAT and CDR2 FQNNGV. Trimming left V 3 bases short and J 0 bases short, with 9 bases between. CDR3 length equals 15 residues. Here the CDR3 reads CASSFRGISYNEQFF. CDR3 coding DNA: TGTGCCAGCAGCTTCCGGGGAATCTCCTACAATGAGCAGTTCTTC. Looking up the rest from reference TRBV11-2 and TRBJ2-1 gives the full variable domain: EAGVAQSPRYKIIEKRQSVAFWCNPISGHATLYWYQQILGQGPKLLIQFQNNGVVDDSQLPKDRFSAERLKGVDSTLKIQPAKLEDSAVYLCASSFRGISYNEQFFGPGTRLTVL.

CDR3 in amino acids: CASSLGQPSYNEQYF. The CDR3 bases are TGTGCCAGCAGTTTGGGCCAGCCCTCCTACAATGAGCAGTACTTC. The gene calls are TRBV12-3 or TRBV12-4 and TRBJ2-1; D ambiguous. Judging by the DNA end, TRBJ2-7 fits better; the J call may be wrong. This CDR3 comprises 15 residues.

Many counts were recorded for this clonotype. The chain employs TRBV13 and TRBJ2-1; no definite D call. The CDR3 contains 13 residues. Trimming shortened V by 1 base and J by 7 bases, and 8 bases separated the two germline ends. Germline V gene data show CDR1 as PRHDT and CDR2 as FYEKMQ (reference sequence). CDR3 sequence reads: CASSLVPQNEQFF. As DNA, the CDR3 is TGTGCCAGCAGCTTAGTTCCCCAAAATGAGCAGTTCTTC.

This rearrangement joins TRBV20-1 to TRBJ2-1; weak D call: TRBD1 (6 bases). Germline values: CDR1 DFQATT, CDR2 SNEGSKA (reference sequence). The V end lost 5 bases, the J end lost 4 bases, and 12 bases lay between the germline ends. CDR3 size: 13 residues. Here the CDR3 reads CSAGGGQYNEQFF. In DNA, the CDR3 is TGCAGTGCTGGGGGCGGCCAATACAATGAGCAGTTCTTC.

The chain uses TRBV5-1 and TRBJ2-4; 7 nucleotides agree with TRBD1. The closer fit of TRBJ2-7 to the DNA end suggests the J call may be wrong. Germline loops: CDR1 SGHRS, CDR2 YFSETQ. The CDR3 is made up of 13 amino acids. CDR3 DNA: TGCGCCAGCGGTAGGACAGGCTCCTACGAGCAGTACTTC. It encodes CASGRTGSYEQYF.

This clonotype was recorded once. The chain is built from TRBV6-6 and TRBJ1-1, with D unclear. V gave up 6 bases and J gave up 2 bases, with 10 bases separating them. CDR3 length equals 13 residues. Germline V CDR1 and CDR2: MNHNY, SVGAGI (reference sequence). The CDR3 nucleotides are TGTGCCAGCAGAGTGCCCGTAAACACTGAAGCTTTCTTT. Translated, it gives CASRVPVNTEAFF.

This clonotype has ten or more counts. This chain links TRBV6-2 or TRBV6-3 with TRBJ2-1; weak D call: TRBD1 (6 bases). The CDR3 loop spans 13 amino acids. Between the trimmed V and J ends, which lost 8 bases and 3 bases, there was a span of 11 bases. Germline loops: CDR1 MNHEY, CDR2 SVGEGT. The CDR3 nucleotides are TGTGCCAGCCGGGGCAGGGGCTACAATGAGCAGTTCTTC. This sequence encodes CASRGRGYNEQFF.

On this clonotype itself: The junction and the germline gene differ at one end; a read error may be behind it. The chain is built from TRBV6-2 or TRBV6-3 and TRBJ1-1; D is uncertain. The CDR3 has 13 residues. Germline V CDR1 and CDR2: MNHEY, SVGEGT. CDR3 region: CASSYGRNTGAFF. The CDR3 DNA follows: TGTGCCAGCAGTTACGGACGGAACACTGGAGCTTTCTTT.

This clonotype was counted a few times. The V call is TRBV6-5, the J call TRBJ2-3; perhaps TRBD1 as D (5 bases). The CDR3 runs to 16 residues. CDR1 MNHEY and CDR2 SVGAGI come from the germline V gene. The ends were cut back, 2 bases at V and 1 base at J, with 13 bases in the middle. For the CDR3, the DNA is TGTGCCAGCAGTTACCCGGACATCTCTGGCACAGATACGCAGTATTTT. As protein: CASSYPDISGTDTQYF.

This chain uses TRBV21-1 with TRBJ2-1; the DNA was not compared with TRBD1, the D call given in the table. TRBV21-1 corresponds to a pseudogene. The CDR3 spans 14 residues. CDR3 sequence (DNA): TGTGCCAGCAGCAAAAGCCGGGGGAACAATGAGCAGTTCTTC. Translating it yields CASSKSRGNNEQFF.

The chain joins TRBV7-3 to TRBJ1-2, with 7 bases matching TRBD1. The CDR3 is 16 amino acids. Germline lookup yields CDR1 SGHTA and CDR2 FQGTGA. V gave up 6 bases and J gave up 5 bases; unmatched junction bases: 15. This CDR3 is CASSSSPSGGGYGYTF. CDR3 nucleotide sequence: TGTGCCAGCAGTTCAAGCCCTTCAGGGGGAGGGTATGGCTACACCTTC. Drawing the rest from reference TRBV7-3 and TRBJ1-2, the complete variable domain is GAGVSQTPSNKVTEKGKYVELRCDPISGHTALYWYRQSLGQGPEFLIYFQGTGAADDSGLPNDRFFAVRPEGSVSTLKIQRTERGDSAVYLCASSSSPSGGGYGYTFGSGTRLTVV.

The chain recombines TRBV28 with TRBJ2-1, with 10 positions matching TRBD1. The germline CDR1 and CDR2 sequences are MDHEN and SYDVKM. V trimming: 5 bases; J trimming: 4 bases; junction bases outside the gene matches: 11. The CDR3 runs to 17 residues. CDR3 residues: CASSTSGQGGVYNEQFF. Written as DNA, the CDR3 is TGTGCCAGCAGTACCTCAGGACAGGGGGGGGTTTACAATGAGCAGTTCTTC.

DNA for the CDR3: TGTGCCAGCAGCAAAGAGGGGATGATGTACGAGCAGTACTTC. Translated, it gives CASSKEGMMYEQYF. This chain uses TRBV21-1 with TRBJ2-7; TRBD1, the D gene given by the table, was not confirmed from the DNA. TRBV21-1 is reported as a pseudogene. There are 14 residues in the CDR3.

The V call is TRBV7-3, the J call TRBJ1-2; D might be TRBD1 (5 bases). The CDR3 is 17 residues long. The V end lost 2 bases, the J end lost 5 bases, and 21 bases lay between the germline ends. Germline values: CDR1 SGHTA, CDR2 FQGTGA. CDR3 amino acids: CASSLQPPGRGIYGYTF. The CDR3 nucleotides read TGTGCCAGCAGCTTACAACCCCCGGGACGGGGGATATATGGCTACACCTTC.

The chain links TRBV12-3 or TRBV12-4 to TRBJ1-1; no clear D. This CDR3 spans 13 amino acids. Trimming left V 5 bases short and J 7 bases short, with 14 bases between. CDR3 sequence (DNA): TGTGCCAGCAGTCGCTTGGCGGAGCTTGAAGCTTTCTTT. Its protein product is CASSRLAELEAFF.

This clonotype was detected ten times or more. The chain has TRBV7-2 and TRBJ2-7; 12 bases agree with TRBD2. The length of the CDR3 is 15 residues. J lost 2 bases, V lost 2 bases, and 1 base had no gene match. The germline gives CDR1 SGHTA, CDR2 FQGNSA. CDR3 loop: CASSLLAGGPYEQYF. In nucleotides, the CDR3 is TGTGCCAGCAGCTTACTAGCGGGGGGGCCCTACGAGCAGTACTTC. The full variable domain, its missing parts supplied by reference TRBV7-2 and TRBJ2-7, is GAGVSQSPSNKVTEKGKDVELRCDPISGHTALYWYRQSLGQGLEFLIYFQGNSAPDKSGLPSDRFSAERTGGSVSTLTIQRTQQEDSAVYLCASSLLAGGPYEQYFGPGTRLTVT.

The chain links TRBV15 to TRBJ2-6, with TRBD1 as a possible D gene (6 bases). The germline gives CDR1 LNHNV, CDR2 YYDKDF (reference sequence). This CDR3 is built from 18 residues. Trimming left V 2 bases short and J 0 bases short, with 14 bases between. CDR3 protein: CATSRPGQLHSGANVLTF. The CDR3 coding sequence is TGTGCCACCAGCAGACCTGGACAGCTACACTCTGGGGCCAACGTCCTGACTTTC.

This clonotype came up a few times. The genes are TRBV20-1 and TRBJ2-1; D unresolved. Germline V gene data show CDR1 as DFQATT and CDR2 as SNEGSKA (reference sequence). There are 16 residues in the CDR3. Trimming shortened V by 6 bases and J by 5 bases, and 23 bases separated the two germline ends. This CDR3 is CSAPISDRIKDNEQFF. The CDR3 region has the DNA TGCAGTGCGCCTATTTCGGACCGAATAAAGGACAATGAGCAGTTCTTC.

This chain links TRBV2 with TRBJ1-1, with D possibly matching TRBD1 (6 bases). The CDR3 is 11 residues long. Per germline, CDR1 SNHLY and CDR2 FYNNEI. With 6 bases removed from V and 10 bases from J, the gap between germline ends came to 12 bases. The CDR3 loop is CASRGAGVAFF. CDR3 nucleotide sequence: TGTGCCAGCAGGGGGGCAGGGGTAGCTTTCTTT.

The V call is TRBV5-4, the J call TRBJ1-1; no definite D call. V lost 0 bases to trimming and J lost 9 bases, with 9 bases between them. Germline CDR1 and CDR2: SGHNT and YYREEE (reference sequence). The CDR3 is 12 residues long. CDR3 coding DNA: TGTGCCAGCAGCTTGGGGCCCGGGCAAGCTTTCTTT. This translates into CASSLGPGQAFF.

A few counts support this clonotype. V usage is TRBV7-3 and J usage is TRBJ2-5; D perhaps matches TRBD1 (7 bases). CDR3 length equals 15 residues. V lost 5 bases, J lost 7 bases, and 20 bases lay in between. CDR1 and CDR2 (germline): SGHTA, FQGTGA. The CDR3 sequence: CASSLSTDREVTQYF. The CDR3 DNA is TGTGCCAGCAGCCTATCCACCGACAGGGAGGTGACCCAGTACTTC.

Details on this clonotype: The junction differs from germline at one of its ends, possibly a read error. This rearrangement joins TRBV18 to TRBJ2-7; TRBD1 is a possible D gene (5 bases). Germline V gene sequence: CDR1 KGHSH, CDR2 LQKENI. The CDR3 consists of 14 residues. DNA for the CDR3: TGCGCCAGTCGCGCCTCAGGGCCGACCTACGAGCAGTACTTC. The encoded protein is CASRASGPTYEQYF.

This chain uses TRBV29-1 with TRBJ1-2, with D maybe TRBD1 (5 bases). This CDR3 spans 13 amino acids. Germline CDR1 SQVTM, CDR2 ANQGSEA. Trimming took 5 bases from V and 8 from J, leaving 18 bases between them. This chain's CDR3 is CSVSWGERGGYTF. In DNA, the CDR3 is TGCAGCGTTTCATGGGGAGAACGGGGCGGCTACACCTTC.

The genes are TRBV2 and TRBJ2-5, with 9 bases identical to TRBD2. V gave up 3 bases and J gave up 1 base; unmatched junction bases: 0. The CDR3 is 14 residues long. CDR1 SNHLY and CDR2 FYNNEI come from the germline V gene. DNA of the CDR3: TGTGCCAGCAGTGAGGGACTAGCCCAAGAGACCCAGTACTTC. Translating it yields CASSEGLAQETQYF.